The rows below give T cell receptor beta chains drawn from one sample of a study of blood T cell repertoires in COVID-19. Profiling relied on immunoSEQ multiplex PCR, and the TCRdb table lists in-frame clones only, not all of them. In the table there are around 200,000 clones, roughly nine tenths of which are singletons. Sequencing was performed on peripheral blood. The receptors originated from a woman aged 18-30 years who had recovered from COVID-19. CDR3s include the opening cysteine and the closing phenylalanine or tryptophan. Each record gives: CDR3 length, clone size, J gene, V gene, D gene, CDR3 DNA, CDR3 protein. D genes are given only for firm matches. Rows may omit the clone size; those that give it use once, few, many or a size class.

cdr3_length: 14; clone_size: .; j_call: TRBJ2-1; v_call: TRBV3-1/TRBV3-2; d_call: .; cdr3_nt: TGTGCCAGCAGCCGAGGCGGCTCCTACAATGAGCAGTTCTTC; cdr3_aa: CASSRGGSYNEQFF
cdr3_length: 16; clone_size: .; j_call: TRBJ2-2; v_call: TRBV7-3; d_call: TRBD1; cdr3_nt: TGTGCCAGCAGCCCCCGACAGGGGGCGAACACCGGGGAGCTGTTTTTT; cdr3_aa: CASSPRQGANTGELFF
cdr3_length: 15; clone_size: .; j_call: TRBJ2-7; v_call: TRBV6-5; d_call: TRBD2; cdr3_nt: TGTGCCAGCAGTTACTCTTGGGGGGGACCCTACGAGCAGTACTTC; cdr3_aa: CASSYSWGGPYEQYF
cdr3_length: 16; clone_size: .; j_call: TRBJ2-7; v_call: TRBV19; d_call: TRBD2; cdr3_nt: TGTGCCAGTAGTCCCCGACCGCGCGGGAGTTCGGACGAGCAGTACTTC; cdr3_aa: CASSPRPRGSSDEQYF
cdr3_length: 13; clone_size: medium-sized; j_call: TRBJ2-1; v_call: TRBV6-2/TRBV6-3; d_call: .; cdr3_nt: TGTGCCAGCAGTTACACGACAGGCAATGAGCAGTTCTTC; cdr3_aa: CASSYTTGNEQFF
cdr3_length: 16; clone_size: .; j_call: TRBJ2-3; v_call: TRBV11-2; d_call: TRBD2; cdr3_nt: TGTGCCAGCAGCTTAGGGACTAGCGGGGCCACAGATACGCAGTATTTT; cdr3_aa: CASSLGTSGATDTQYF
cdr3_length: 14; clone_size: .; j_call: TRBJ1-5; v_call: TRBV3-1/TRBV3-2; d_call: .; cdr3_nt: TGTGCCAGCAGCCAAGGGTACGGGTATCAGCCCCAGCATTTT; cdr3_aa: CASSQGYGYQPQHF
cdr3_length: 13; clone_size: .; j_call: TRBJ1-2; v_call: TRBV2; d_call: TRBD1; cdr3_nt: TGTGCCAGCAGAGCAACAGGGGGCTACGGCTACACCTTC; cdr3_aa: CASRATGGYGYTF
cdr3_length: 16; clone_size: once; j_call: TRBJ2-7; v_call: TRBV7-8; d_call: .; cdr3_nt: TGTGCCAGCAGCGCTAGTCGGGCGGGAAGAGCCTACGAGCAGTACTTC; cdr3_aa: CASSASRAGRAYEQYF
cdr3_length: 15; clone_size: .; j_call: TRBJ2-5; v_call: TRBV11-2; d_call: .; cdr3_nt: TGTGCCAGCAGCTTAAACGCAGGGGCGGGAGAGACCCAGTACTTC; cdr3_aa: CASSLNAGAGETQYF
cdr3_length: 15; clone_size: .; j_call: TRBJ2-7; v_call: TRBV5-1; d_call: TRBD2; cdr3_nt: TGCGCCAGCAGCTCCGGGACTAGCGCATACTACGAGCAGTACTTC; cdr3_aa: CASSSGTSAYYEQYF
cdr3_length: 16; clone_size: .; j_call: TRBJ2-2; v_call: TRBV18; d_call: .; cdr3_nt: TGTGCCAGCTCACCAGCTCCGTTACTGAACACCGGGGAGCTGTTTTTT; cdr3_aa: CASSPAPLLNTGELFF
cdr3_length: 14; clone_size: once; j_call: TRBJ1-4; v_call: TRBV30; d_call: TRBD1; cdr3_nt: TGTGCCTGGAGTGCCGACAGGGGGGAGGAAAAACTGTTTTTT; cdr3_aa: CAWSADRGEEKLFF
cdr3_length: 14; clone_size: .; j_call: TRBJ2-4; v_call: TRBV19; d_call: .; cdr3_nt: TGTGCCAAAGTAGTGACAGGGAGGAGGTACATTCAGTACTTC; cdr3_aa: CAKVVTGRRYIQYF
cdr3_length: 14; clone_size: .; j_call: TRBJ2-5; v_call: TRBV11-1; d_call: .; cdr3_nt: TGTGCCAGCAGCCGACCGGGCAGGGGAGAGACCCAGTACTTC; cdr3_aa: CASSRPGRGETQYF
cdr3_length: 15; clone_size: .; j_call: TRBJ1-5; v_call: TRBV11-1; d_call: TRBD1; cdr3_nt: TGTGCCAGCAGCCTCCGGACAGGGGCCCAATGGCCCCAGCATTTT; cdr3_aa: CASSLRTGAQWPQHF
cdr3_length: 15; clone_size: .; j_call: TRBJ1-6; v_call: TRBV2; d_call: .; cdr3_nt: TGTGCCAGCACCCCGGACAGTTCATATAATTCACCCCTCCACTTT; cdr3_aa: CASTPDSSYNSPLHF
cdr3_length: 14; clone_size: .; j_call: TRBJ2-7; v_call: TRBV21-1; d_call: .; cdr3_nt: TGTGCCAGCAGCAGTGACACAGGGGAATACGAGCAGTACTTC; cdr3_aa: CASSSDTGEYEQYF
cdr3_length: 16; clone_size: .; j_call: TRBJ2-2; v_call: TRBV24-1; d_call: TRBD1; cdr3_nt: TGTGCCACCAGCTCAACTACGGGACAGCCCACCGGGGAGCTGTTTTTT; cdr3_aa: CATSSTTGQPTGELFF
cdr3_length: 13; clone_size: .; j_call: TRBJ2-3; v_call: TRBV10-3; d_call: TRBD2; cdr3_nt: TGTGCCATAAGCGGGAGTAGCACAGATACGCAGTATTTT; cdr3_aa: CAISGSSTDTQYF
cdr3_length: 17; clone_size: .; j_call: TRBJ1-3; v_call: TRBV7-9; d_call: .; cdr3_nt: TGTGCCAGCAGCTTAAGGGGGGGCGCAAAATCTGGAAACACCATATATTTT; cdr3_aa: CASSLRGGAKSGNTIYF
cdr3_length: 13; clone_size: .; j_call: TRBJ2-5; v_call: TRBV11-2; d_call: .; cdr3_nt: TGTGCCAGCAGCTTAGAGTTTCGGGAGACCCAGTACTTC; cdr3_aa: CASSLEFRETQYF
cdr3_length: 12; clone_size: .; j_call: TRBJ1-6; v_call: TRBV7-2; d_call: .; cdr3_nt: TGTGCCAGCAGCCAGATCACCCCCACCCTCCACTTT; cdr3_aa: CASSQITPTLHF
cdr3_length: 17; clone_size: .; j_call: TRBJ2-1; v_call: TRBV4-2; d_call: TRBD2; cdr3_nt: TGTGCCAGCAGCCAACCAACACTCACTAGCGGAGTCAATGAGCAGTTCTTC; cdr3_aa: CASSQPTLTSGVNEQFF
cdr3_length: 12; clone_size: once; j_call: TRBJ2-7; v_call: TRBV13; d_call: .; cdr3_nt: TGTGCCAGCAGCTCACAGGGCTACGAGCAGTACTTC; cdr3_aa: CASSSQGYEQYF
cdr3_length: 18; clone_size: .; j_call: TRBJ1-1; v_call: TRBV7-3; d_call: .; cdr3_nt: TGTGCCAGCAGGTCGAGGCCAGAGCAATACCAGCCGAACACTGAAGCTTTCTTT; cdr3_aa: CASRSRPEQYQPNTEAFF
cdr3_length: 15; clone_size: .; j_call: TRBJ2-7; v_call: TRBV9; d_call: .; cdr3_nt: TGTGCCAGCAGCGTAGTGCCAGGAGGACCCTACGAGCAGTACTTC; cdr3_aa: CASSVVPGGPYEQYF
cdr3_length: 13; clone_size: once; j_call: TRBJ2-7; v_call: TRBV6-5; d_call: .; cdr3_nt: TGTGCCAGCACTACAGGGAGTACCTACGAGCAGTACTTC; cdr3_aa: CASTTGSTYEQYF
cdr3_length: 16; clone_size: once; j_call: TRBJ1-4; v_call: TRBV11-2; d_call: .; cdr3_nt: TGTGCCAGCAGCCCGAGGGTCGGAACCACTAATGAAAAACTGTTTTTT; cdr3_aa: CASSPRVGTTNEKLFF
cdr3_length: 15; clone_size: .; j_call: TRBJ2-3; v_call: TRBV4-3; d_call: TRBD2; cdr3_nt: TGCGCCAGCAGTCTAAGCGGGAGCGGGGCAGATACGCAGTATTTT; cdr3_aa: CASSLSGSGADTQYF
cdr3_length: 13; clone_size: .; j_call: TRBJ1-1; v_call: TRBV5-4; d_call: .; cdr3_nt: TGTGCCAGCAGCTTGGCCCCGGACAGTGAAGCTTTCTTT; cdr3_aa: CASSLAPDSEAFF
cdr3_length: 16; clone_size: .; j_call: TRBJ1-6; v_call: TRBV4-2; d_call: .; cdr3_nt: TGTGCCAGCAGCCCTTCAGGCTACGACTATAATTCACCCCTCCACTTT; cdr3_aa: CASSPSGYDYNSPLHF
cdr3_length: 15; clone_size: .; j_call: TRBJ2-1; v_call: TRBV19; d_call: .; cdr3_nt: TGTGCCAGTAGTAAACCCCACTACCTAGAGAATGAGCAGTTCTTC; cdr3_aa: CASSKPHYLENEQFF
cdr3_length: 16; clone_size: .; j_call: TRBJ2-3; v_call: TRBV2; d_call: .; cdr3_nt: TGTGCCAGCAGTGACGGTGTAGCAGCTAGCACAGATACGCAGTATTTT; cdr3_aa: CASSDGVAASTDTQYF
cdr3_length: 15; clone_size: .; j_call: TRBJ2-1; v_call: TRBV7-2; d_call: .; cdr3_nt: TGTGCCAGCAGCCTCACCAGGGAAGGATTTGATGAGCAGTTCTTC; cdr3_aa: CASSLTREGFDEQFF
cdr3_length: 15; clone_size: .; j_call: TRBJ2-1; v_call: TRBV9; d_call: TRBD2; cdr3_nt: TGTGCCAGCAGCGTAGCCCAGCGGGGGTACAATGAGCAGTTCTTC; cdr3_aa: CASSVAQRGYNEQFF
cdr3_length: 12; clone_size: .; j_call: TRBJ2-1; v_call: TRBV7-2; d_call: TRBD2; cdr3_nt: TGTGCCAGCAGCTTTTCGGGACTAGCGGAGTTCTTC; cdr3_aa: CASSFSGLAEFF
cdr3_length: 17; clone_size: .; j_call: TRBJ1-5; v_call: TRBV9; d_call: .; cdr3_nt: TGTGCCAGCAGCGCCCAGGCTACGACAGCAACCTATCAGCCCCAGCATTTT; cdr3_aa: CASSAQATTATYQPQHF
cdr3_length: 15; clone_size: .; j_call: TRBJ1-1; v_call: TRBV7-9; d_call: .; cdr3_nt: TGTGCCAGCAGCTTAGGACTTACGGCCGCCACTGAAGCTTTCTTT; cdr3_aa: CASSLGLTAATEAFF
cdr3_length: 16; clone_size: .; j_call: TRBJ2-3; v_call: TRBV9; d_call: .; cdr3_nt: TGTGCCAGCAGCCCAGACGTAGGACGCGGGACAGATACGCAGTATTTT; cdr3_aa: CASSPDVGRGTDTQYF
cdr3_length: 16; clone_size: .; j_call: TRBJ2-7; v_call: TRBV4-3; d_call: .; cdr3_nt: TGCGCCAGCAGTCAAGACCTTATAGGGACTTCCTACGAGCAGTACTTC; cdr3_aa: CASSQDLIGTSYEQYF
cdr3_length: 16; clone_size: .; j_call: TRBJ2-7; v_call: TRBV11-1; d_call: TRBD1; cdr3_nt: TGTGCCAGCAGCTTGGAGGCGGACAGGGATTCCCACGAGCAGTACTTC; cdr3_aa: CASSLEADRDSHEQYF
cdr3_length: 16; clone_size: once; j_call: TRBJ2-1; v_call: TRBV2; d_call: TRBD2; cdr3_nt: TGTGCCAGCAGAGAGAGCCTAGCGGACTCCTACAATGAGCAGTTCTTC; cdr3_aa: CASRESLADSYNEQFF
cdr3_length: 14; clone_size: .; j_call: TRBJ2-1; v_call: TRBV7-2; d_call: .; cdr3_nt: TGTGCCAGCAGCTTAATTACTGTCTACAATGAGCAGTTCTTC; cdr3_aa: CASSLITVYNEQFF
cdr3_length: 14; clone_size: .; j_call: TRBJ1-2; v_call: TRBV11-2; d_call: .; cdr3_nt: TGTGCCAGCAGCCGCGACATGACGCCGGATGGCTACACCTTC; cdr3_aa: CASSRDMTPDGYTF
cdr3_length: 13; clone_size: .; j_call: TRBJ2-3; v_call: TRBV10-3; d_call: .; cdr3_nt: TGTGCCATCAGTGAACTGCCAGGGGATACGCAGTATTTT; cdr3_aa: CAISELPGDTQYF
cdr3_length: 13; clone_size: .; j_call: TRBJ2-1; v_call: TRBV2; d_call: .; cdr3_nt: TGTGCCAGCAGGCTAGCCACCGTTCATGAGCAGTTCTTC; cdr3_aa: CASRLATVHEQFF
cdr3_length: 16; clone_size: once; j_call: TRBJ2-1; v_call: TRBV24-1; d_call: TRBD2; cdr3_nt: TGTGCCACCAGTGATCGGGGACTAGCGGGTAGCTATGAGCAGTTCTTC; cdr3_aa: CATSDRGLAGSYEQFF
cdr3_length: 11; clone_size: few; j_call: TRBJ1-1; v_call: TRBV16; d_call: TRBD1; cdr3_nt: TGTGCCAGCAGACGGGACAGTGAAGCTTTCTTT; cdr3_aa: CASRRDSEAFF
cdr3_length: 15; clone_size: .; j_call: TRBJ2-1; v_call: TRBV15; d_call: .; cdr3_nt: TGTGCCACCAGCAGAGGACAGAGCTCCTACAATGAGCAGTTCTTC; cdr3_aa: CATSRGQSSYNEQFF
cdr3_length: 19; clone_size: few; j_call: TRBJ1-1; v_call: TRBV6-2/TRBV6-3; d_call: .; cdr3_nt: TGTGCCAGCAGTTCGTCGCCGCGGGGGGCGCGTAACCCGCTAACTGAAGCTTTCTTT; cdr3_aa: CASSSSPRGARNPLTEAFF
cdr3_length: 15; clone_size: .; j_call: TRBJ2-7; v_call: TRBV19; d_call: TRBD2; cdr3_nt: TGTGCCAGTAGCCTTTCGCCTAGCGGATCCTACGAGCAGTACTTC; cdr3_aa: CASSLSPSGSYEQYF
cdr3_length: 15; clone_size: .; j_call: TRBJ2-7; v_call: TRBV6-5; d_call: .; cdr3_nt: TGTGCCAGCAATCCAAGGGGGACACACGGATACGAGCAGTACTTC; cdr3_aa: CASNPRGTHGYEQYF
cdr3_length: 13; clone_size: .; j_call: TRBJ2-7; v_call: TRBV5-6; d_call: TRBD1; cdr3_nt: TGTGCCAGCAGCTTTGGGACAGGGGACGAGCAGTACTTC; cdr3_aa: CASSFGTGDEQYF
cdr3_length: 14; clone_size: .; j_call: TRBJ1-5; v_call: TRBV19; d_call: .; cdr3_nt: TGTGCCAGTAGGGGACAAGGAAGCAATCAGCCCCAGCATTTT; cdr3_aa: CASRGQGSNQPQHF